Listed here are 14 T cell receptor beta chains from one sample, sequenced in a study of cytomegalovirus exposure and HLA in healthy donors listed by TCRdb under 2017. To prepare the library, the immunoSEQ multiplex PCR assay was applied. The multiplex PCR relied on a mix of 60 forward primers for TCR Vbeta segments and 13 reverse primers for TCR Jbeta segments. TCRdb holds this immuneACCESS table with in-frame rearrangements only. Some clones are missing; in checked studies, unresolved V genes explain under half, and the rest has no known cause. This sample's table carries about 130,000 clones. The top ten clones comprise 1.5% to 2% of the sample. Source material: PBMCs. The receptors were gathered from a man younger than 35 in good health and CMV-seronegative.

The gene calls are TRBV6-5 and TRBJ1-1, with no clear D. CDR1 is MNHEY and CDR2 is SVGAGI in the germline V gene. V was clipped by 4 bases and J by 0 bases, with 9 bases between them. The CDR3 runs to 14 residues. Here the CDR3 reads CASSSGSMNTEAFF. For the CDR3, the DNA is TGTGCCAGCAGTTCAGGTTCCATGAACACTGAAGCTTTCTTT.

This CDR3 is CASSVAGGYYGYTF. DNA for the CDR3: TGTGCCAGCAGCGTAGCGGGGGGTTACTATGGCTACACCTTC. The chain is built from TRBV9 and TRBJ1-2; tentatively, D is TRBD1 (5 bases). This CDR3 is 14 amino acids long. CDR1 is SGDLS, CDR2 YYNGEE, per germline. V lost 0 bases and J lost 3, with 9 bases in between.

The CDR3 bases are TGTGCCAGCAGTGGGGCCAGGGGCATGGAAGCTTTCTTT. Translated, it gives CASSGARGMEAFF. V usage is TRBV6-5 and J usage is TRBJ1-1; perhaps TRBD1 as D (6 bases). Per germline, CDR1 MNHEY and CDR2 SVGAGI. V lost 5 bases, J lost 8 bases, and 15 bases lay in between. The CDR3 consists of 13 residues.

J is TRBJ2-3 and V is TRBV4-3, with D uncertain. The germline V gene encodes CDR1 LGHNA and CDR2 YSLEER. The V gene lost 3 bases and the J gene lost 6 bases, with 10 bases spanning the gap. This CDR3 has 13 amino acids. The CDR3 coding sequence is TGCGCCAGCAGCCAGGTTCAACAGGATACGCAGTATTTT. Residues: CASSQVQQDTQYF.

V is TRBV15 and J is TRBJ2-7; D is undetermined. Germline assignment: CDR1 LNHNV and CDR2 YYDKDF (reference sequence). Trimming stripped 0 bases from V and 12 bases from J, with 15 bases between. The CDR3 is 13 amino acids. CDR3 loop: CATSRDSRGYRYF. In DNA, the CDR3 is TGTGCCACCAGCAGAGATTCCCGAGGTTATCGGTACTTC.

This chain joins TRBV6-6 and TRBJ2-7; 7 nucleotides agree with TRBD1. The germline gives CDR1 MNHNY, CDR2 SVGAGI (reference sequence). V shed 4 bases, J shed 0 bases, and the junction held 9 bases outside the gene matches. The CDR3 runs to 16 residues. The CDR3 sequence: CASSSPATGVSYEQYF. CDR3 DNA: TGTGCCAGCAGTTCCCCTGCCACAGGGGTCTCCTACGAGCAGTACTTC.

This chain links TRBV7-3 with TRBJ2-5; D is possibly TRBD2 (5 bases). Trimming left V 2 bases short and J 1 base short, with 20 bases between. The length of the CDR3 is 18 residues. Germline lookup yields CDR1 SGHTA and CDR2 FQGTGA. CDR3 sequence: CASSLLQILGGLQETQYF. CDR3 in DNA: TGTGCCAGCAGCTTACTCCAAATACTAGGCGGACTCCAAGAGACCCAGTACTTC. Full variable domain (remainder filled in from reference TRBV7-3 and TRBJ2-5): GAGVSQTPSNKVTEKGKYVELRCDPISGHTALYWYRQSLGQGPEFLIYFQGTGAADDSGLPNDRFFAVRPEGSVSTLKIQRTERGDSAVYLCASSLLQILGGLQETQYFGPGTRLLVL.

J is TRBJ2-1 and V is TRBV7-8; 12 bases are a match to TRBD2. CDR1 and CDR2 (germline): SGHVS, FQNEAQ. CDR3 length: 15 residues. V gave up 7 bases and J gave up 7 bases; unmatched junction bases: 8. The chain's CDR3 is CASTETSGSWNEQFF. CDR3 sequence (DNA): TGTGCCAGCACCGAGACTAGCGGGAGTTGGAATGAGCAGTTCTTC.

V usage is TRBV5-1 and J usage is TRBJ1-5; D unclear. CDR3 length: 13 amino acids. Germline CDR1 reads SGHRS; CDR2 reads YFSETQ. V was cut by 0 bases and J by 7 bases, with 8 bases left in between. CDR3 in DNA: TGCGCCAGCAGCTTGGTATTTGGCCAGCCCCAGCATTTT. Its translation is CASSLVFGQPQHF.

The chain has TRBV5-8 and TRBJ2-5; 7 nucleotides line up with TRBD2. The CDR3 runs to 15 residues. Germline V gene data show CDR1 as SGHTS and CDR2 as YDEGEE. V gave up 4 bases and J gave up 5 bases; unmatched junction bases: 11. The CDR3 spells CASSPGGPRQETQYF. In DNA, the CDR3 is TGTGCCAGCAGCCCGGGGGGACCTAGACAGGAGACCCAGTACTTC.

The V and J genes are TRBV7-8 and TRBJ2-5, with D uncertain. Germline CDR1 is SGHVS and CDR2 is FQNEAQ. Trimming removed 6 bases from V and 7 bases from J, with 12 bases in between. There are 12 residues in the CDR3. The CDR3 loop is CASRFLSGTQYF. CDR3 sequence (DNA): TGTGCCAGCAGGTTCCTTAGTGGGACCCAGTACTTC.

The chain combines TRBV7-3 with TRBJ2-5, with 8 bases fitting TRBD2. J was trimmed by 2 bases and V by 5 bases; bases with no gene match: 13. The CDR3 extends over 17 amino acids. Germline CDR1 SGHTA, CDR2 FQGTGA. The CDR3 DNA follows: TGTGCCAGCAGCCACCAAGGGCGGGGGGCTTTACAAGAGACCCAGTACTTC. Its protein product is CASSHQGRGALQETQYF.

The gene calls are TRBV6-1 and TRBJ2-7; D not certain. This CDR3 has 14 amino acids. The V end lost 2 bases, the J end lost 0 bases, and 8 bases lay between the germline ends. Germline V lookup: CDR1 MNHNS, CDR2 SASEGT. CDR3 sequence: CASSEPGNSYEQYF. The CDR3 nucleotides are TGTGCCAGCAGTGAACCAGGCAACTCCTACGAGCAGTACTTC.

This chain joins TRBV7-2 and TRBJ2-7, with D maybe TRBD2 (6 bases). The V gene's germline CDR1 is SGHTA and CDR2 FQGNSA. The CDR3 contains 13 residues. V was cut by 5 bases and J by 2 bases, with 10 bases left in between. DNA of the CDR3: TGTGCCAGCAGCCACGGCGGGGCCTACGAGCAGTACTTC. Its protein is CASSHGGAYEQYF.